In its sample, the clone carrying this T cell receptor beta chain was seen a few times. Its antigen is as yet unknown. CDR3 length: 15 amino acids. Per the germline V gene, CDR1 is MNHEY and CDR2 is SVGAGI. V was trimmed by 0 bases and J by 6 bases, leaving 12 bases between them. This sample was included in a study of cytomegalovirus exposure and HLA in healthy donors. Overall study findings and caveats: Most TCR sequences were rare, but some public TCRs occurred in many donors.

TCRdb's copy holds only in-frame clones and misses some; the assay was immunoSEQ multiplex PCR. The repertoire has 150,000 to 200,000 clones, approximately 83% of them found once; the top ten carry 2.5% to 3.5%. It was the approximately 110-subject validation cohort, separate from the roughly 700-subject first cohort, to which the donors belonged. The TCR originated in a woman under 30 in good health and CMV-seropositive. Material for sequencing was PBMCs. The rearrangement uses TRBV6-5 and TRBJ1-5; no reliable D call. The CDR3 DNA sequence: TGTGCCAGCAGTTACTCGGCAGGCGGACTTCAGCCCCAGCATTTT. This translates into CASSYSAGGLQPQHF.